What follows are 15 T cell receptor beta chains derived from one specimen sequenced in a study of a mutant IDH1 vaccine in newly diagnosed glioma. The sample's time point: baseline, week 1 (first vaccination visit). Described treatment: pre-vaccination baseline after standard-of-care therapy. Produced via immunoSEQ multiplex PCR; TCRdb's table is partial and in-frame only. The data contain about 63,000 clones, 83% of them singletons. The input for sequencing was peripheral blood mononuclear cells (PBMCs), taken from a glioma patient treated with radiotherapy, temozolomide or both. Every receptor here comes from a woman aged 18-29 years with glioma. Some clones in this sample may be carry-over from other donors' samples.

The V call is TRBV9, the J call TRBJ1-2, with D unresolved. This CDR3 contains 14 residues. CDR1 SGDLS and CDR2 YYNGEE come from the germline V gene. V lost 4 bases and J lost 1, with 11 bases in between. CDR3 coding DNA: TGTGCCAGCAGCATGGATTCCCTTAACTATGGCTACACCTTC. Translated: CASSMDSLNYGYTF.

The chain recombines TRBV7-2 with TRBJ1-4; D gene ambiguous. The CDR3 is 12 residues long. CDR1 is SGHTA and CDR2 is FQGNSA in the germline V gene. The ends were cut back, 5 bases at V and 8 bases at J, with 9 bases in the middle. The DNA of the CDR3 is TGTGCCAGCAGCGCCGGTAGGGAAAAACTGTTTTTT. Its translation: CASSAGREKLFF.

This clone appeared once. The chain is built from TRBV30 and TRBJ2-3; 8 bases match TRBD1. The CDR3 consists of 13 residues. With V trimmed by 3 bases and J by 5 bases, 4 bases remained unmatched. Germline CDR1 is GTSNPN and CDR2 is SVGIG (reference sequence). CDR3 sequence: CAWSPTGEDTQYF. CDR3 nucleotide sequence: TGTGCCTGGAGCCCGACAGGGGAAGATACGCAGTATTTT.

The rearrangement links TRBV19 to TRBJ1-5, with unresolved D. The V end lost 4 bases, the J end lost 9 bases, and 4 bases lay between the germline ends. This CDR3 spans 10 amino acids. Germline CDR1 reads LNHDA; CDR2 reads SQIVND (reference sequence). Written as DNA, the CDR3 is TGTGCCAGTAGTACCGGGCCCCAGCATTTT. Its translation is CASSTGPQHF.

This chain uses TRBV6-5 with TRBJ1-1, with D unresolved. In germline, CDR1 is MNHEY, CDR2 SVGAGI. The CDR3 runs to 11 residues. The V gene lost 8 bases and the J gene lost 4 bases, with 8 bases spanning the gap. CDR3 sequence (DNA): TGTGCCAGCCACGGGCCCACTGAAGCTTTCTTT. Translating gives CASHGPTEAFF.

The chain is built from TRBV7-9 and TRBJ1-6; 7 bases fit TRBD1. Germline V lookup: CDR1 SEHNR, CDR2 FQNEAQ (reference sequence). The CDR3 contains 15 residues. V was pared by 5 bases and J by 6 bases, with 7 bases of the junction left unmatched. In DNA form, the CDR3 reads TGTGCCAGCAGCGTTACAGGGGACGGTAATTCACCCCTCCACTTT. It specifies CASSVTGDGNSPLHF.

CDR3: CASSINRPQGNQPQHF. As DNA, the CDR3 is TGTGCCAGTAGTATAAACCGCCCGCAGGGGAATCAGCCCCAGCATTTT. The rearrangement links TRBV19 to TRBJ1-5, with D perhaps matching TRBD1 (6 bases). Trimming removed 2 bases from V and 4 bases from J, with 15 bases in between. The CDR3 sequence is 16 residues long. CDR1 and CDR2 from the germline V gene are LNHDA and SQIVND (reference sequence). Using reference TRBV19 and TRBJ1-5 for the parts outside the CDR3, the full variable domain is DGGITQSPKYLFRKEGQNVTLSCEQNLNHDAMYWYRQDPGQGLRLIYYSQIVNDFQKGDIAEGYSVSREKKESFPLTVTSAQKNPTAFYLCASSINRPQGNQPQHFGDGTRLSIL.

This chain links TRBV5-1 with TRBJ1-2, with 7 bases matching TRBD1. V shed 0 bases, J shed 8 bases, and the junction held 7 bases outside the gene matches. CDR1 is SGHRS, CDR2 YFSETQ, per germline. The CDR3 is 14 amino acids. CDR3 in DNA: TGCGCCAGCAGCTTGGGACAGGGTTTGGGCGGCTACACCTTC. It translates to CASSLGQGLGGYTF.

J is TRBJ2-1 and V is TRBV29-1; 9 bases align to TRBD1. Germline V gene sequence: CDR1 SQVTM, CDR2 ANQGSEA. This CDR3 has 14 residues. J lost 6 bases, V lost 4 bases, and 7 bases had no gene match. The CDR3 protein is CSVVVQGAVNEQFF. CDR3 nucleotide sequence: TGCAGCGTTGTGGTACAGGGGGCCGTCAATGAGCAGTTCTTC.

This clone appeared once. V gene TRBV5-1 combines with J gene TRBJ2-7; D is undetermined. Trimming took off 1 base at V and 6 bases at J, with 17 bases between the two ends. Germline CDR1 reads SGHRS; CDR2 reads YFSETQ. The CDR3 covers 15 residues. The CDR3 region is CASSLLRPVATEQYF. As DNA, the CDR3 is TGCGCCAGCAGCTTGCTTCGACCTGTTGCCACCGAGCAGTACTTC.

This chain joins TRBV10-1 and TRBJ2-7; D possibly corresponds to TRBD2 (5 bases). CDR1 is WNHNN and CDR2 is SYGVQD in the germline V gene (reference sequence). The V end was cut by 7 bases, the J end by 3 bases, with 25 bases between. The CDR3 extends over 17 amino acids. The CDR3 DNA follows: TGCGCCAGCACCCATAAAGGACTGCAAATGAGCAGCTACGAGCAGTACTTC. This codes for CASTHKGLQMSSYEQYF.

V gene TRBV30 combines with J gene TRBJ2-7; TRBD2 might be the D (5 bases). Germline CDR1 GTSNPN, CDR2 SVGIG (reference sequence). V lost 2 bases, J lost 2 bases, and 13 bases lay in between. The length of the CDR3 is 14 residues. CDR3 protein: CAWSRGRLTYEQYF. DNA for the CDR3: TGTGCCTGGAGTAGAGGGAGACTCACCTACGAGCAGTACTTC. Full variable domain (missing parts from reference TRBV30 and TRBJ2-7): SQTIHQWPATLVQPVGSPLSLECTVEGTSNPNLYWYRQAAGRGLQLLFYSVGIGQISSEVPQNLSASRPQDRQFILSSKKLLLSDSGFYLCAWSRGRLTYEQYFGPGTRLTVT.

The rearrangement joins TRBV25-1 to TRBJ1-2; 7 bases map to TRBD1. The CDR3 is made up of 14 amino acids. The J segment lost 3 bases and the V segment lost 10 bases, leaving 11 bases of the junction unmatched. Germline lookup yields CDR1 MGHDK and CDR2 SYGVNS. CDR3 sequence reads: CATQGGGSYYGYTF. The CDR3 DNA reads as TGTGCCACCCAGGGGGGCGGGAGTTACTATGGCTACACCTTC.

The V call is TRBV7-2, the J call TRBJ2-7, with 11 bases matching TRBD1. Trimming removed 2 bases from V and 4 bases from J; junction bases left unmatched: 4. From germline, CDR1 is SGHTA and CDR2 FQGNSA. The CDR3 is 15 residues long. The CDR3 spells CASSLIGQGAYEQYF. The DNA for the CDR3 is TGTGCCAGCAGCTTAATTGGACAGGGGGCTTACGAGCAGTACTTC.

This chain links TRBV9 with TRBJ1-1; D gene ambiguous. This CDR3 has 15 amino acids. Germline CDR1 is SGDLS and CDR2 is YYNGEE. The V end lost 0 bases, the J end lost 0 bases, and 9 bases lay between the germline ends. DNA of the CDR3: TGTGCCAGCAGCGTAGGGCCAACTATGAACACTGAAGCTTTCTTT. This encodes CASSVGPTMNTEAFF.